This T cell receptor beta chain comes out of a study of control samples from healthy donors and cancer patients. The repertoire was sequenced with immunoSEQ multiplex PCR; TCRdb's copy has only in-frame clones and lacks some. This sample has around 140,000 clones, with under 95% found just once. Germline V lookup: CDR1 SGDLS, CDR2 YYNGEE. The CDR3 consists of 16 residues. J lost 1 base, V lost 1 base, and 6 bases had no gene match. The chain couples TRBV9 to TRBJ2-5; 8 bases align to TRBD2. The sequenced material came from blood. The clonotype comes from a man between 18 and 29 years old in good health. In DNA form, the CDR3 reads TGTGCCAGCAGCGTAATCGCGGGGGGAGGCCAAGAGACCCAGTACTTC. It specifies CASSVIAGGGQETQYF.